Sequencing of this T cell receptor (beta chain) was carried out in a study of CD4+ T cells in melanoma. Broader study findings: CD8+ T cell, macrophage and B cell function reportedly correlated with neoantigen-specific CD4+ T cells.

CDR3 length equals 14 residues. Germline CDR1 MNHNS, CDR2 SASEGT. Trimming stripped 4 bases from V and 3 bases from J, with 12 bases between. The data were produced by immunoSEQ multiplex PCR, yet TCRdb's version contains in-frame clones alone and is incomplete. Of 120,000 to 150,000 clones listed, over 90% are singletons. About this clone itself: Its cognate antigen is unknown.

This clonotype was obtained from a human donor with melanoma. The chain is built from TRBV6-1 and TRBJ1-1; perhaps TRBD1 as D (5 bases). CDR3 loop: CASSVTWGDTEAFF. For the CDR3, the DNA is TGTGCCAGCAGTGTTACCTGGGGGGACACTGAAGCTTTCTTT.